This T cell receptor beta chain is from a study of T cells in Graves' hyperthyroidism and ophthalmopathy. Study results and caveats: The majority of expanded thyroid clonotypes above 0.001 also appeared in blood.

RNA transcripts gave rise to amplified TCR beta CDR3 regions. HTBI primers drove first-round RT-PCR of the TCR CDR3. MiXCR, applied by TCRdb to the multiplex PCR reads, yields one record per CDR3 protein. The sample includes approximately 490,000 distinct CDR3 sequences, less than 25% of them seen just once. Germline CDR1 SEHNR, CDR2 FQNEAQ (reference sequence). V was clipped by 4 bases and J by 3 bases; unmatched bases: 8. This CDR3 has 16 amino acids. Lactation, pregnancy, other autoimmune disease or uncontrolled infection excluded patients. Diagnoses used clinical symptoms, serum thyroxine and TRAb, thyroid ultrasound and orbital computed tomography. Fresh peripheral blood, about 9.6 ml, yielded the PBMCs. This clonotype has a single count. Its antigen is not known.

The clonotype was recovered from a woman in her 70s with Graves' ophthalmopathy. The chain couples TRBV7-9 to TRBJ1-4, with TRBD1 identical over 7 bases. The specimen was blood. The CDR3 nucleotides are TGTGCCAGCAGCTCATACAGGGGTCCGGCTAATGAAAAACTGTTTTTT. The encoded protein is CASSSYRGPANEKLFF.